Listed below are T cell receptor beta chains from one sample, sequenced in a study of cytomegalovirus exposure and HLA in healthy donors. Clones were read by immunoSEQ multiplex PCR, and TCRdb kept only the in-frame ones, dropping some. The data hold about 200,000 clones, with around 79% observed a single time. The specimen sequenced was PBMCs. Every receptor here comes from a male donor in good health and CMV-seropositive. The CDR3 runs from the conserved cysteine through the conserved F or W. The D gene is left open where the match is weak. Clone size, where shown, is once, few, many, or a class for clones that have expanded.

clone_size: NA
v_call: TRBV12-5
d_call: TRBD1
j_call: TRBJ1-1
cdr3_aa: CASGLARDRGRTEAFF
cdr3_nt: TGTGCTAGTGGTTTGGCAAGGGACAGGGGGCGGACTGAAGCTTTCTTT

clone_size: few
v_call: TRBV6-1
d_call: TRBD2
j_call: TRBJ2-1
cdr3_aa: CASSDLAGVYSEQFF
cdr3_nt: TGTGCCAGCAGTGATCTAGCGGGAGTATACAGTGAGCAGTTCTTC

clone_size: NA
v_call: TRBV5-5
d_call: NA
j_call: TRBJ1-2
cdr3_aa: CASSFGYRELVYGYTF
cdr3_nt: TGTGCCAGCAGCTTCGGTTACCGGGAACTTGTCTATGGCTACACCTTC

clone_size: NA
v_call: TRBV10-3
d_call: TRBD1
j_call: TRBJ1-2
cdr3_aa: CAISEGQGGGYTF
cdr3_nt: TGTGCCATCAGTGAGGGACAGGGCGGTGGCTACACCTTC

clone_size: NA
v_call: TRBV6-5
d_call: NA
j_call: TRBJ2-7
cdr3_aa: CASSSVTAAYEQYF
cdr3_nt: TGTGCCAGCAGTAGCGTGACAGCAGCCTACGAGCAGTACTTC

clone_size: NA
v_call: TRBV19
d_call: NA
j_call: TRBJ2-5
cdr3_aa: CASRAPPGETQYF
cdr3_nt: TGTGCCAGTAGAGCCCCCCCGGGAGAGACCCAGTACTTC

clone_size: NA
v_call: TRBV6-5
d_call: NA
j_call: TRBJ1-2
cdr3_aa: CASTDLTVAYYTF
cdr3_nt: TGTGCCAGCACCGACCTGACAGTGGCTTACTACACCTTC

clone_size: NA
v_call: TRBV11-2
d_call: NA
j_call: TRBJ2-7
cdr3_aa: CASSLAYEQYF
cdr3_nt: TGTGCCAGCAGCTTAGCCTACGAGCAGTACTTC

clone_size: NA
v_call: TRBV10-3
d_call: TRBD1
j_call: TRBJ2-2
cdr3_aa: CAISDRTGLPGELFF
cdr3_nt: TGTGCCATCAGCGATCGGACAGGCTTGCCCGGGGAGCTGTTTTTT

clone_size: NA
v_call: TRBV10-3
d_call: TRBD1
j_call: TRBJ1-2
cdr3_aa: CAQSAGGDYGYTF
cdr3_nt: TGTGCCCAGAGCGCAGGGGGAGACTATGGCTACACCTTC

clone_size: NA
v_call: TRBV4-2
d_call: TRBD2
j_call: TRBJ2-1
cdr3_aa: CASSQRGAGGRGNEQFF
cdr3_nt: TGTGCCAGCAGCCAACGGGGGGCGGGGGGGCGCGGGAATGAGCAGTTCTTC

clone_size: once
v_call: TRBV9
d_call: NA
j_call: TRBJ1-1
cdr3_aa: CASSGGVTNTEAFF
cdr3_nt: TGTGCCAGCAGCGGCGGCGTCACGAACACTGAAGCTTTCTTT

clone_size: NA
v_call: TRBV27
d_call: TRBD1
j_call: TRBJ1-1
cdr3_aa: CASSNGPGGVNTEAFF
cdr3_nt: TGTGCCAGCAGTAATGGACCAGGGGGAGTGAACACTGAAGCTTTCTTT

clone_size: NA
v_call: TRBV7-9
d_call: NA
j_call: TRBJ2-7
cdr3_aa: CASREQGYEQYF
cdr3_nt: TGTGCCAGCAGGGAGCAGGGCTACGAGCAGTACTTC

clone_size: NA
v_call: TRBV23-1
d_call: TRBD1
j_call: TRBJ1-1
cdr3_aa: CASFDRANTEAFF
cdr3_nt: TGCGCCAGCTTCGACAGGGCGAACACTGAAGCTTTCTTT

clone_size: once
v_call: TRBV7-9
d_call: NA
j_call: TRBJ1-4
cdr3_aa: CASSLGLRGKTNEKLFF
cdr3_nt: TGTGCCAGCAGCTTAGGGCTTAGGGGGAAGACGAATGAAAAACTGTTTTTT

clone_size: NA
v_call: TRBV11-2
d_call: TRBD1
j_call: TRBJ2-7
cdr3_aa: CASSLEAGTGYEQYF
cdr3_nt: TGTGCCAGCAGCTTAGAGGCCGGGACAGGCTACGAGCAGTACTTC

clone_size: NA
v_call: TRBV19
d_call: NA
j_call: TRBJ2-3
cdr3_aa: CASSLRGIAVDTQYF
cdr3_nt: TGTGCCAGTAGCCTCCGAGGGATTGCTGTGGATACGCAGTATTTT

clone_size: NA
v_call: TRBV21-1
d_call: NA
j_call: TRBJ1-5
cdr3_aa: CASSRRQGALTRNQPQHF
cdr3_nt: TGTGCCAGCAGCAGGAGACAGGGGGCCCTAACTAGGAATCAGCCCCAGCATTTT

clone_size: NA
v_call: TRBV4-3
d_call: NA
j_call: TRBJ1-2
cdr3_aa: CASSQEGARENYGYTF
cdr3_nt: TGCGCCAGCAGCCAAGAAGGGGCGAGAGAGAACTATGGCTACACCTTC

clone_size: NA
v_call: TRBV27
d_call: TRBD1
j_call: TRBJ1-2
cdr3_aa: CASSAPGTGKSGYTF
cdr3_nt: TGTGCCAGCAGCGCCCCCGGGACAGGGAAGTCTGGCTACACCTTC

clone_size: NA
v_call: TRBV5-1
d_call: NA
j_call: TRBJ2-2
cdr3_aa: CASSFSAGPNTGELVF
cdr3_nt: TGCGCCAGCAGCTTTTCGGCGGGTCCTAACACCGGGGAGCTGGTTTTT

clone_size: few
v_call: TRBV7-3
d_call: NA
j_call: TRBJ2-1
cdr3_aa: CASSSPMKADEQFF
cdr3_nt: TGTGCCAGCAGCTCACCAATGAAGGCGGATGAGCAGTTCTTC

clone_size: NA
v_call: TRBV5-1
d_call: TRBD1
j_call: TRBJ2-6
cdr3_aa: CASSSGQGQVAGANVLTF
cdr3_nt: TGCGCCAGCAGCTCGGGACAGGGACAGGTAGCTGGGGCCAACGTCCTGACTTTC

clone_size: NA
v_call: TRBV5-1
d_call: NA
j_call: TRBJ2-1
cdr3_aa: CASSSTPLGGAYNEQFF
cdr3_nt: TGCGCCAGCAGCTCGACGCCCCTTGGGGGGGCTTACAATGAGCAGTTCTTC

clone_size: NA
v_call: TRBV6-5
d_call: NA
j_call: TRBJ2-3
cdr3_aa: CASSTTVSTDTQYF
cdr3_nt: TGTGCCAGCAGTACCACAGTATCCACAGATACGCAGTATTTT

clone_size: NA
v_call: TRBV27
d_call: TRBD1
j_call: TRBJ2-2
cdr3_aa: CASSRSGTGTGELFF
cdr3_nt: TGTGCCAGCAGTCGATCCGGGACAGGGACCGGGGAGCTGTTTTTT

clone_size: NA
v_call: TRBV5-6
d_call: NA
j_call: TRBJ2-3
cdr3_aa: CASSFLGGEVTDTQYF
cdr3_nt: TGTGCCAGCAGCTTTCTAGGGGGAGAGGTGACAGATACGCAGTATTTT

clone_size: NA
v_call: TRBV11-2
d_call: NA
j_call: TRBJ1-1
cdr3_aa: CASSLLRGGEAFF
cdr3_nt: TGTGCCAGCAGCTTACTCAGGGGCGGGGAAGCTTTCTTT

clone_size: NA
v_call: TRBV7-2
d_call: NA
j_call: TRBJ1-1
cdr3_aa: CASSLLTEAFF
cdr3_nt: TGTGCCAGCAGCTTACTAACTGAAGCTTTCTTT

clone_size: NA
v_call: TRBV23-1
d_call: NA
j_call: TRBJ2-2
cdr3_aa: CASGEEGGKTGELFF
cdr3_nt: TGCGCCAGCGGGGAAGAGGGGGGGAAAACCGGGGAGCTGTTTTTT

clone_size: NA
v_call: TRBV6-5
d_call: TRBD1
j_call: TRBJ2-7
cdr3_aa: CASSSPGTGIYEQYF
cdr3_nt: TGTGCCAGCAGTTCCCCCGGGACAGGCATTTACGAGCAGTACTTC

clone_size: NA
v_call: TRBV28
d_call: NA
j_call: TRBJ1-2
cdr3_aa: CASSSLNYGYTF
cdr3_nt: TGTGCCAGTTCCTCCTTAAACTATGGCTACACCTTC

clone_size: few
v_call: TRBV6-5
d_call: NA
j_call: TRBJ1-6
cdr3_aa: CATWAGLNSPLHF
cdr3_nt: TGTGCCACCTGGGCAGGGTTGAATTCACCCCTCCACTTT

clone_size: NA
v_call: TRBV27
d_call: NA
j_call: TRBJ2-2
cdr3_aa: CASSLSGRGYMGELFF
cdr3_nt: TGTGCCAGCAGTTTATCTGGCAGGGGTTATATGGGGGAGCTGTTTTTT

clone_size: NA
v_call: TRBV6-9
d_call: NA
j_call: TRBJ1-6
cdr3_aa: CASLQWRAVRQNSPLHF
cdr3_nt: TGTGCCAGCCTACAGTGGAGGGCAGTAAGGCAGAATTCACCCCTCCACTTT

clone_size: NA
v_call: TRBV5-1
d_call: NA
j_call: TRBJ1-4
cdr3_aa: CASRPAGRGNEKLFF
cdr3_nt: TGCGCCAGCAGGCCGGCCGGGCGGGGTAATGAAAAACTGTTTTTT

clone_size: NA
v_call: TRBV2
d_call: NA
j_call: TRBJ1-2
cdr3_aa: CASSENSFYGYTF
cdr3_nt: TGTGCCAGCAGTGAAAACAGCTTCTATGGCTACACCTTC

clone_size: few
v_call: TRBV4-2
d_call: NA
j_call: TRBJ2-1
cdr3_aa: CASSQVGGADNEQFF
cdr3_nt: TGTGCCAGCAGCCAAGTGGGCGGGGCAGACAATGAGCAGTTCTTC

clone_size: NA
v_call: TRBV7-9
d_call: NA
j_call: TRBJ2-7
cdr3_aa: CASSQAGQRTYEQYF
cdr3_nt: TGTGCCAGCAGCCAGGCCGGACAGAGAACCTACGAGCAGTACTTC

clone_size: NA
v_call: TRBV6-6
d_call: NA
j_call: TRBJ2-7
cdr3_aa: CASSYGERGAGEQYF
cdr3_nt: TGTGCCAGCAGTTACGGTGAACGGGGGGCAGGAGAGCAGTACTTC

clone_size: NA
v_call: TRBV7-2
d_call: NA
j_call: TRBJ2-7
cdr3_aa: CASSPDSSYEQYF
cdr3_nt: TGTGCCAGCAGCCCAGACAGTTCCTACGAGCAGTACTTC